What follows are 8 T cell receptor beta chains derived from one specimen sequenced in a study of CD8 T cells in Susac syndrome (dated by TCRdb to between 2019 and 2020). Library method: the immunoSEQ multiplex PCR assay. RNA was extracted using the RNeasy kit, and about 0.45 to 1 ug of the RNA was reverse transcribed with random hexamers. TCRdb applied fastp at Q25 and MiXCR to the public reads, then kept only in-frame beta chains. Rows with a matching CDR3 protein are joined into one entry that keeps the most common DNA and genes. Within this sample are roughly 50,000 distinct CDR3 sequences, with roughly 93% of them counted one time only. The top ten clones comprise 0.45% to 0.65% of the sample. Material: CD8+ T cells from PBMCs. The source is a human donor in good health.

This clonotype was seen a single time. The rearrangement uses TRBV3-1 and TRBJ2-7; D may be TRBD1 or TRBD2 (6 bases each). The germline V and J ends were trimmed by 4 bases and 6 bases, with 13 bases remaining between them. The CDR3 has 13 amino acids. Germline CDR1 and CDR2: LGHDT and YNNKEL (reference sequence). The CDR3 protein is CASSLIGGSEQYF. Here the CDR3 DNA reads TGTGCCAGCAGCCTTATCGGGGGCTCCGAGCAGTACTTC.

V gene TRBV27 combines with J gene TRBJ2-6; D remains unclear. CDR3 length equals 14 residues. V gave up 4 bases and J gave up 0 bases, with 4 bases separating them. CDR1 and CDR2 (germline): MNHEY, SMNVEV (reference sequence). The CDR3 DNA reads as TGTGCCAGCAGTTCCGCCTCTGGGGCCAACGTCCTGACTTTC. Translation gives CASSSASGANVLTF.

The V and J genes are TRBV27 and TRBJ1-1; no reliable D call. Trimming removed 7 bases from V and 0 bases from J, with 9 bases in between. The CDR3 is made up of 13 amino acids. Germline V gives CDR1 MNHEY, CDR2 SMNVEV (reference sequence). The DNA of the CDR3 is TGTGCCAGCACGGGGTACATGAACACTGAAGCTTTCTTT. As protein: CASTGYMNTEAFF.

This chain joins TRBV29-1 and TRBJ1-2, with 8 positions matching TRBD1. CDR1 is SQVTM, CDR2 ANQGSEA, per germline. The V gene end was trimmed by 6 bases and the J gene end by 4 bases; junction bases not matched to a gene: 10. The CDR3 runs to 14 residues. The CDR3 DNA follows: TGCAGCGTGGGGGATGGACAGGGTATCTATGGCTACACCTTC. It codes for CSVGDGQGIYGYTF. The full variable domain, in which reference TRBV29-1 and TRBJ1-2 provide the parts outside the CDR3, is SAVISQKPSRDICQRGTSLTIQCQVDSQVTMMFWYRQQPGQSLTLIATANQGSEATYESGFVIDKFPISRPNLTFSTLTVSNMSPEDSSIYLCSVGDGQGIYGYTFGSGTRLTVV.

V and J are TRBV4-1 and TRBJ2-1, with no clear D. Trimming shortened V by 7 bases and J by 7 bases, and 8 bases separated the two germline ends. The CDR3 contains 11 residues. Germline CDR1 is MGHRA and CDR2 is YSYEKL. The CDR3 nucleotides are TGCGCCAGCAAAAAGGAAAATGAGCAGTTCTTC. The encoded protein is CASKKENEQFF.

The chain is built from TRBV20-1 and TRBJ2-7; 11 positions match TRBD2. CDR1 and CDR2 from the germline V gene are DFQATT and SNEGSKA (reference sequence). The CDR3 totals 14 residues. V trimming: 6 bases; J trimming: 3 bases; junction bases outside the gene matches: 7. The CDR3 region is CSASTSGSVYEQYF. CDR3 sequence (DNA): TGCAGTGCCAGTACTAGCGGGAGCGTCTACGAGCAGTACTTC.

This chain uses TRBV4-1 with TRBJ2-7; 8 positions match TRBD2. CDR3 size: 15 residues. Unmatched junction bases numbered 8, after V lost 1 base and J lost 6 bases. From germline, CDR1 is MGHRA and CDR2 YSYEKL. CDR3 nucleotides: TGCGCCAGCAGCCAAGTTCCAGCGGGAGTTCTCGAGCAGTACTTC. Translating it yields CASSQVPAGVLEQYF.

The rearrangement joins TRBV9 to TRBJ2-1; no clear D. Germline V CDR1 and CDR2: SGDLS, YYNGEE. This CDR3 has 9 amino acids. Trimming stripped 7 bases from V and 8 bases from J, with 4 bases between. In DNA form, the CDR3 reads TGTGCCAGCGGCTATGAGCAGTTCTTC. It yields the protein CASGYEQFF.